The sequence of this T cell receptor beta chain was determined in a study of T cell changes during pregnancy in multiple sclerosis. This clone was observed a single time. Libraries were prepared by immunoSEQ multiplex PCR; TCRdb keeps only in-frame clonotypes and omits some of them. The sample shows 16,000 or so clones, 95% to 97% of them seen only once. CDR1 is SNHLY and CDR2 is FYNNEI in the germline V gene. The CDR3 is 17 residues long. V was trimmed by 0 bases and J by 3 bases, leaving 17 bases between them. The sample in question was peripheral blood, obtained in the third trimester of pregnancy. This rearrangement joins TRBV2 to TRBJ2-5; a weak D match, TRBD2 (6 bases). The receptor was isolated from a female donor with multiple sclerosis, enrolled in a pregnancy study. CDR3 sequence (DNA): TGTGCCAGCAGTGAAGCGCTTTCAGACGGGGAGGAAGAGACCCAGTACTTC. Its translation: CASSEALSDGEEETQYF.